The clone carrying this T cell receptor beta chain was observed a few times. What it binds is unknown. Data came from immunoSEQ multiplex PCR; TCRdb stores just in-frame clones and leaves some out. The sample lists about 88,000 clones; around 72% were seen once. Germline loops: CDR1 LNHDA, CDR2 SQIVND (reference sequence). The CDR3 contains 15 residues. V shed 6 bases, J shed 4 bases, and the junction held 8 bases outside the gene matches. The source of the sample is a study of radiotherapy plus CTLA-4 blockade in lung cancer. Across the study: Disease control was present in 31% of patients, and objective responses in around 18%. Study outcomes and limitations: After treatment with radiotherapy plus ipilimumab, TCR clones that came from the tumor expanded in blood.

With ipilimumab providing CTLA-4 blockade, focal radiation was administered to patients who had chemo-refractory metastatic non-small-cell lung cancer. The sequence was obtained from a human donor with non-small cell lung cancer that progressed on radiotherapy plus ipilimumab. Material: peripheral blood, obtained from a patient treated with radiotherapy plus ipilimumab. V is TRBV19 and J is TRBJ1-5; 8 bases are a match to TRBD1. The CDR3 loop reads CASRTQGAGNQPQHF. The DNA of the CDR3 is TGTGCCAGTAGGACTCAGGGGGCTGGAAATCAGCCCCAGCATTTT.